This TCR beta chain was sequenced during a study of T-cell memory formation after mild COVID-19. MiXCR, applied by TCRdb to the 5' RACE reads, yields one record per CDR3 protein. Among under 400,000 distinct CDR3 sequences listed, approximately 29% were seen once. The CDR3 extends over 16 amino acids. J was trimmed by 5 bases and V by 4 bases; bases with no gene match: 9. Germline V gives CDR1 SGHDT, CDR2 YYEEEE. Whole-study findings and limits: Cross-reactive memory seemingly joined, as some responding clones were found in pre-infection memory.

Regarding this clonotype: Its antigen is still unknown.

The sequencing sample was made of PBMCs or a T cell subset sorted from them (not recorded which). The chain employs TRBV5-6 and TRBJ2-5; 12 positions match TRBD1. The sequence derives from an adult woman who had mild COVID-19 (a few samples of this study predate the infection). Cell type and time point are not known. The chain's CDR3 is CASSRTGTGGGETQYF. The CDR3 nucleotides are TGTGCCAGCAGCAGAACCGGGACAGGGGGCGGCGAGACCCAGTACTTC.